A single sample gave rise to the 23 T cell receptor beta chains below, sequenced in a study of blood T cell repertoires in COVID-19. TCRdb's table, derived via immunoSEQ multiplex PCR, lists solely in-frame clones and lacks some. The repertoire consists of 450,000 to 500,000 clones, with roughly 88% occurring once and the leading ten covering 3.2%. Sequencing used peripheral blood. Source of these receptors: a human donor in a cohort sampled during active COVID-19.

This rearrangement joins TRBV4-3 to TRBJ2-3; the match to TRBD2 covers 13 bases. The V and J ends lost 0 bases and 8 bases, in that order; junction bases with no gene match: 8. The CDR3 covers 17 residues. In germline, CDR1 is LGHNA, CDR2 YSLEER. CDR3 protein: CASSQDTSGRGGATQYF. DNA for the CDR3: TGCGCCAGCAGCCAAGACACTAGCGGGAGGGGTGGCGCTACGCAGTATTTT.

The CDR3 DNA reads as TGTGCCAGCAGCTCAGGGACAGCCAGCCGCGGCTACACCTTC. It translates to CASSSGTASRGYTF. This chain links TRBV28 with TRBJ1-2, with TRBD1 matching 7 bases. This CDR3 has 14 residues. V gave up 6 bases and J gave up 8 bases; unmatched junction bases: 12. Germline V CDR1 and CDR2: MDHEN, SYDVKM.

The V gene is TRBV25-1, the J gene TRBJ2-2; D unclear. The CDR3 extends over 13 amino acids. The germline V and J ends were trimmed by 7 bases and 5 bases, with 11 bases remaining between them. Per germline, CDR1 MGHDK and CDR2 SYGVNS. The CDR3 spells CASTIGLTGELFF. CDR3 coding DNA: TGTGCCAGCACCATCGGGTTAACCGGGGAGCTGTTTTTT.

The chain recombines TRBV18 with TRBJ1-2; the D gene is possibly TRBD1 (6 bases). In germline, CDR1 is KGHSH, CDR2 LQKENI. The CDR3 spans 12 residues. The V gene lost 6 bases and the J gene lost 4 bases, with 9 bases spanning the gap. The CDR3 reads CASSPDSYGYTF. The CDR3 region has the DNA TGTGCCAGCTCCCCGGACAGCTATGGCTACACCTTC.

The chain has TRBV3-1 (or the pseudogene TRBV3-2) and TRBJ2-1, with D tentatively TRBD1 (6 bases). Trimming removed 5 bases from V and 2 bases from J, with 13 bases in between. The CDR3 consists of 15 residues. The germline CDR1 and CDR2 sequences are LGHDT and YNNKEL (reference sequence). CDR3 protein: CASSYRQATYNEQFF. The DNA for the CDR3 is TGTGCCAGCAGCTATCGACAGGCTACCTACAATGAGCAGTTCTTC.

The V call is TRBV9, the J call TRBJ1-1; 8 bases agree with TRBD1. CDR3 length equals 14 residues. The germline V gene has CDR1 SGDLS and CDR2 YYNGEE. J gave up 5 bases and V 3 bases, and 6 bases lay outside the gene matches. In nucleotides, the CDR3 is TGTGCCAGCAGCGCTGGACAGGGTTGGACTGAAGCTTTCTTT. Translation gives CASSAGQGWTEAFF.

The chain's CDR3 is CASSEGPWQPQHF. The CDR3 DNA reads as TGTGCCAGCAGTGAAGGGCCCTGGCAGCCCCAGCATTTT. The rearrangement uses TRBV6-1 and TRBJ1-5; D is unresolved. The CDR3 has 13 amino acids. Germline CDR1 MNHNS, CDR2 SASEGT. Trimming took 1 base from V and 7 from J, leaving 8 bases between them.

This clone was picked up a small number of times. This chain links TRBV2 with TRBJ1-4, with 8 bases that match TRBD1. J gave up 8 bases and V 6 bases, and 8 bases lay outside the gene matches. The CDR3 extends over 14 amino acids. Germline V gene lookup returns CDR1 SNHLY and CDR2 FYNNEI. For the CDR3, the DNA is TGTGCCAGCAGCACCCGGACAGGGATAGAAAAACTGTTTTTT. Translating it yields CASSTRTGIEKLFF.

This clone was observed once. The CDR3 nucleotides read TGTGCCTGGAGGGGCCGGGGGGTGCGCGGGAGGGACTACAATGAGCAGTTCTTC. Residues: CAWRGRGVRGRDYNEQFF. The rearrangement links TRBV30 to TRBJ2-1, with TRBD2 matching 9 bases. Germline V gene lookup returns CDR1 GTSNPN and CDR2 SVGIG (reference sequence). Unmatched junction bases numbered 15, after V lost 3 bases and J lost 3 bases. This CDR3 has 18 amino acids.

The rearrangement uses TRBV7-9 and TRBJ1-2, with 9 bases identical to TRBD1. This CDR3 comprises 15 residues. CDR1 is SEHNR and CDR2 is FQNEAQ in the germline V gene (reference sequence). The CDR3 loop reads CATNLGQGLGYGYTF. CDR3 in DNA: TGTGCTACCAATCTGGGACAGGGCCTCGGCTATGGCTACACCTTC.

The V and J genes are TRBV28 and TRBJ1-4; tentative D call: TRBD1 (5 bases). Per germline, CDR1 MDHEN and CDR2 SYDVKM. V shed 1 base and J shed 7 bases, with 16 bases lying between them. The CDR3 extends over 16 amino acids. Written as DNA, the CDR3 is TGTGCCAGCAGTTTATTGGGGGGTTCCGTCGGTGAAAAACTGTTTTTT. Its protein is CASSLLGGSVGEKLFF.

The V call is TRBV4-3, the J call TRBJ1-2, with a weak D call TRBD1 (5 bases). CDR1 is LGHNA and CDR2 is YSLEER in the germline V gene. The CDR3 sequence is 14 residues long. Trimming removed 1 base at V and 4 bases at J, with 10 bases between. The CDR3 DNA follows: TGCGCCAGCAGCCAAGTGGCAGGGTTCTATGGCTACACCTTC. It specifies CASSQVAGFYGYTF.

The chain links TRBV30 to TRBJ1-1, with D hard to call. The CDR3 runs 12 residues. Germline CDR1 is GTSNPN and CDR2 is SVGIG (reference sequence). The V and J ends lost 4 bases and 1 base respectively, with 7 bases between them. CDR3 in amino acids: CAWNRGNTEAFF. CDR3 nucleotides: TGTGCCTGGAATCGCGGGAACACTGAAGCTTTCTTT.

The chain recombines TRBV19 with TRBJ2-2; 10 bases agree with TRBD2. There are 15 residues in the CDR3. V was pared by 5 bases and J by 4 bases, with 4 bases of the junction left unmatched. Germline-derived CDR1 and CDR2 are LNHDA and SQIVND (reference sequence). The CDR3 DNA reads as TGTGCCAGTAGTTGGACTAGCGGTTTCACCGGGGAGCTGTTTTTT. Translated: CASSWTSGFTGELFF.

This clone was seen a handful of times. This chain uses TRBV5-1 with TRBJ1-5, with D unclear. Trimming pared 0 bases from V and 1 base from J, leaving 8 bases between. This CDR3 has 15 residues. Germline CDR1 SGHRS, CDR2 YFSETQ. CDR3 sequence reads: CASSLDGRSNQPQHF. The CDR3 DNA is TGCGCCAGCAGCTTGGACGGCAGGAGCAATCAGCCCCAGCATTTT.

The CDR3 here is CASSINSGRGVTGELFF. The CDR3 DNA reads as TGTGCCAGTAGTATCAATTCCGGGAGAGGGGTCACCGGGGAGCTGTTTTTT. This chain joins TRBV19 and TRBJ2-2; tentatively, D is TRBD2 (6 bases). Trimming stripped 3 bases from V and 4 bases from J, with 18 bases between. The length of the CDR3 is 17 residues. Germline CDR1 LNHDA, CDR2 SQIVND (reference sequence).

The rearrangement links TRBV25-1 to TRBJ1-2; weak D call: TRBD1 (5 bases). In germline, CDR1 is MGHDK, CDR2 SYGVNS. The V and J ends lost 5 bases and 7 bases respectively, with 17 bases between them. The CDR3 has 14 amino acids. In DNA, the CDR3 is TGTGCCAGCAGTTCTTATGGGGGGGGATCTGGCTACACCTTC. This codes for CASSSYGGGSGYTF.

In DNA, the CDR3 is TGCGCCAGCAGCCAGACAGGGTCAAACACCGGGGAGCTGTTTTTT. Translation gives CASSQTGSNTGELFF. The rearrangement joins TRBV5-1 to TRBJ2-2; 7 bases match TRBD1. V lost 4 bases, J lost 2 bases, and 5 bases stayed unmatched. The CDR3 has 15 residues. Germline CDR1 and CDR2: SGHRS and YFSETQ.

The chain has TRBV21-1 and TRBJ2-7; the table names TRBD2, a call not compared with the DNA. TRBV21-1 is listed as a pseudogene. The CDR3 runs to 18 residues. The CDR3 DNA follows: TGTGCCAGCAGCAAGAATCGGGGACTAGCGGGGAACTCCTACGAGCAGTACTTC. Translating gives CASSKNRGLAGNSYEQYF.

The gene calls are TRBV5-4 and TRBJ2-1, with D possibly being TRBD2 (6 bases). The CDR3 spans 14 residues. The V end lost 6 bases, the J end lost 5 bases, and 15 bases lay between the germline ends. Per germline, CDR1 SGHNT and CDR2 YYREEE (reference sequence). CDR3 amino acids: CASIRDLYDNEQFF. In DNA, the CDR3 is TGTGCCAGCATCCGGGACTTGTACGACAATGAGCAGTTCTTC. Filled out from reference TRBV5-4 and TRBJ2-1, the complete variable domain reads ETGVTQSPTHLIKTRGQQVTLRCSSQSGHNTVSWYQQALGQGPQFIFQYYREEENGRGNFPPRFSGLQFPNYSSELNVNALELDDSALYLCASIRDLYDNEQFFGPGTRLTVL.

The chain joins TRBV10-2 to TRBJ1-4; D possibly corresponds to TRBD1 (5 bases). From germline, CDR1 is WSHSY and CDR2 SAAADI. The CDR3 is 14 amino acids. The V and J ends lost 9 bases and 1 base respectively, with 12 bases between them. In DNA, the CDR3 is TGCGCCAGTAATAACAGGTTAACTAATGAAAAACTGTTTTTT. Its protein product is CASNNRLTNEKLFF.

This clone was seen a single time. The rearrangement links TRBV19 to TRBJ2-1; tentatively, D is TRBD2 (5 bases). Germline V gives CDR1 LNHDA, CDR2 SQIVND (reference sequence). CDR3 length: 13 residues. Trimming removed 3 bases from V and 4 bases from J, with 7 bases in between. This chain's CDR3 is CASSIPGYNEQFF. The CDR3 DNA sequence: TGTGCCAGTAGTATTCCGGGGTACAATGAGCAGTTCTTC.

CDR3 DNA sequence: TGTGCCTGGAGCTACGACAGGGGGCCCGCCTACGAGCAGTACTTC. Protein: CAWSYDRGPAYEQYF. The rearrangement joins TRBV30 to TRBJ2-7; 10 bases are shared with TRBD1. CDR3 length: 15 residues. Trimming at V came to 3 bases and at J to 2 bases, leaving 7 bases not matched to a gene. CDR1 is GTSNPN, CDR2 SVGIG, per germline (reference sequence).